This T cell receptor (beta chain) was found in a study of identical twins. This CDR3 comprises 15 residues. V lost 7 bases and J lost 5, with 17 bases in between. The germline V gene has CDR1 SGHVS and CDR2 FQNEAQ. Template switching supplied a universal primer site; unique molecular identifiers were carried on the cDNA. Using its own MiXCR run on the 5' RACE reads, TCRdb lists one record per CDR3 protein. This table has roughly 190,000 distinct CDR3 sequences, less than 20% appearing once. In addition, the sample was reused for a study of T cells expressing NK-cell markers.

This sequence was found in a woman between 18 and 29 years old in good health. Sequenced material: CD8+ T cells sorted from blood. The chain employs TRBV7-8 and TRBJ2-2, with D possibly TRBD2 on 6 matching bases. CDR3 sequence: CASTFGGLRTGELFF. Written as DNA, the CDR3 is TGTGCCAGCACCTTCGGGGGACTGAGAACCGGGGAGCTGTTTTTT.